The present entry profiles one TCR beta chain with its context. Antigen specificity is unknown. The Oncomine TCR Beta short-read assay was applied to DNA of cultured CD4+ T cells. A single record per CDR3 protein comes from TCRdb applying MiXCR to the PCR reads. The sample consists of more than 15,000 distinct CDR3 sequences, about two fifths of them appearing once. The entry originates in a study of vaccination and CD4 T cells after COVID-19. Sample treatment: approximately nine-day PBMC culture with coronavirus spike peptide pools or control peptides (ViraFEST assay). The clonotype originates from a human donor who had recovered from COVID-19. Material for sequencing was CD4+ T cells from blood, cultured in vitro.

CDR3 nucleotides: TGTGCCAGCCTTAAGGGGCAGGGCGATCTCTCCTACGAGCAGTACTTC. As protein: CASLKGQGDLSYEQYF. The J gene is TRBJ2-7, the V gene TRBV12-3 or TRBV12-4; a weak D match, TRBD1 (5 bases). Trimming removed 8 bases from V and 0 bases from J, with 20 bases in between. The CDR3 is 16 amino acids.